This TCR beta chain stems from a study of blood T cell repertoires in COVID-19 (dated by TCRdb to 2020 to 2021). For the wider study: Samples from collaborators originated in the United States, Italy and Spain and spanned both the acute and convalescent phases of COVID-19. The material from the prospective study consisted of cDNA or gDNA derived from T cells, B-cell-depleted T cells, or PBMCs. The dataset comprised deeply sampled blood TCRbeta repertoires from subjects exposed to, actively infected with, or recovered from COVID-19. The repertoires were made available in a free public database intended to serve as a resource for research on the immune response to SARS-CoV-2. The samples were drawn from two sources: the first 160 participants of the ongoing ImmuneRACE study, and 950 to 1,500 subjects contributed by 6 global collaborators. Nearly every sample came with metadata listing a de-identified subject ID, COVID-19 status, age in years and sex. Where HLA class I and class II types were available, the types were taken from metadata supplied by the sample provider, not from assay-based typing.

The full study reports these points: Clinical and demographic metadata were provided uncurated, with the amount varying by source and participant.

TCRbeta CDR3 regions were amplified from genomic DNA by means of the immunoSEQ Assay, a bias-controlled multiplex PCR. Under the source paper's analysis protocol: Within the assay, amplification of reference gene primers was used to estimate how many nucleated cells each sample contained. To quantify the absolute abundance of each unique TCRbeta CDR3 rearrangement, sequence reads were collapsed and filtered. For each sample, productive Simpson clonality was calculated by taking the square root of Simpson's diversity index across productive rearrangements. The table comes from immuneACCESS by way of TCRdb, which keeps in-frame sequences with V and J called. Part of the clones is missing from these tables; in studies checked, under half for an unresolved V gene and the rest for unknown reasons. V and J calls and clone size are copied from that table; D and trimming were computed from the DNA. The sample table lists tens of thousands of clones, roughly nine tenths of them with a count of one. The ten most abundant clones make up roughly 2.6% of the sample.

In Seattle, one collaborating source enrolled patients while the infection was active and tracked those patients longitudinally over the course of disease. Each collaborating institution followed its own protocols to collect whole blood in K2EDTA tubes. For TCRbeta analysis, collaborators shipped samples in one of three forms: frozen whole blood, isolated PBMCs, or DNA extracted from either of those sample types. In the case of this clone: There is no known antigen for this receptor. Per-base qualities were not stored, and no clone one base away is much larger.

The source material was peripheral blood. The receptor's source is a man aged 50 or older with COVID-19, enrolled during active disease.

The CDR3 amino acid sequence is: CASSTRTGPAGELFF. The nucleotide sequence is given as TGTGCCAGCAGCACCAGGACAGGGCCGGCCGGGGAGCTGTTTTTT. The chain uses TRBV3-1 (or the pseudogene TRBV3-2) and TRBJ2-2; 8 junctional bases match TRBD1. V lost 5 bases and J lost 6 bases, and the count of bases not matched to a germline gene is 8. The CDR3 covers 15 residues, taking in both the cysteine and the phenylalanine. Only the CDR3 region is kept as DNA, spanning 45 bases read in frame from base 1. The germline V gene (reference sequence) yields LGHDT for CDR1 and YNNKEL for CDR2.